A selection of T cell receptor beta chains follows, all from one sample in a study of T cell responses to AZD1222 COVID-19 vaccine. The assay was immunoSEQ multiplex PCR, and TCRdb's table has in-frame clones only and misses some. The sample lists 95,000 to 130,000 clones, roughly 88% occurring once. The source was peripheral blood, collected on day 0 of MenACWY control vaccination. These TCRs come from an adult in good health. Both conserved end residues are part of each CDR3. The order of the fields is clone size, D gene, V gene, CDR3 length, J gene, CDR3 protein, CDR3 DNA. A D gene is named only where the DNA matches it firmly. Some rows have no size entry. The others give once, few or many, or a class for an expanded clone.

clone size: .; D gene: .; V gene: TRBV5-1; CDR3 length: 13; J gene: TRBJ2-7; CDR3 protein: CASSGFREIEQYF; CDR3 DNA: TGCGCCAGCAGCGGTTTCAGGGAGATCGAGCAGTACTTC
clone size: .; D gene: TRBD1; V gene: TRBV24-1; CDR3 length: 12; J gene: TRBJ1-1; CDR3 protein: CATSDGTGQSFF; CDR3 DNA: TGTGCCACCAGTGATGGGACAGGGCAGTCCTTCTTT
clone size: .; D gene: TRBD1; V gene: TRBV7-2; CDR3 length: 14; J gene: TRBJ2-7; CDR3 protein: CASSLATGGYEQYF; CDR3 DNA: TGTGCCAGCAGCTTAGCCACAGGGGGCTACGAGCAGTACTTC
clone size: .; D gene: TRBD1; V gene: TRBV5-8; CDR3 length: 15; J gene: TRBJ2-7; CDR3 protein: CASRDSDLGIYEQYF; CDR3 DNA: TGTGCCAGCCGGGACAGCGATTTGGGAATCTACGAGCAGTACTTC
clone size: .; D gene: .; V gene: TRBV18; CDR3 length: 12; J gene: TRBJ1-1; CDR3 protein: CASSPLGQEAFF; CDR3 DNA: TGTGCCAGCTCACCCCTAGGACAAGAAGCTTTCTTT
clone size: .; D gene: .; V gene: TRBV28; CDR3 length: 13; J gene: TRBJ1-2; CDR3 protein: CASSFLRDYGYTF; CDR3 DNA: TGTGCCAGCAGTTTTCTGAGGGACTATGGCTACACCTTC
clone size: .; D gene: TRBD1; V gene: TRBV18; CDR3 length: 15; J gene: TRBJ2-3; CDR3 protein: CASSPGTGGTDTQYF; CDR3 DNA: TGTGCCAGCTCACCGGGGACAGGGGGGACAGATACGCAGTATTTT
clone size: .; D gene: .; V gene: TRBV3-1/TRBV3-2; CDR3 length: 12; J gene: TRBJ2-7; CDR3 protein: CASSFGDYEQYF; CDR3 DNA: TGTGCCAGCAGCTTCGGGGACTACGAGCAGTACTTC
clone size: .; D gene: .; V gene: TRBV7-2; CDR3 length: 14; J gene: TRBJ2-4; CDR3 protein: CASSGRPSQNIQYF; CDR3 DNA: TGTGCCAGCAGTGGAAGACCTTCTCAGAACATTCAGTACTTC
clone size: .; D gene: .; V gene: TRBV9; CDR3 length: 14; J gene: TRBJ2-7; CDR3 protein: CASSVDVQGNQQYF; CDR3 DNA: TGTGCCAGCAGCGTAGATGTACAGGGAAATCAGCAGTACTTC
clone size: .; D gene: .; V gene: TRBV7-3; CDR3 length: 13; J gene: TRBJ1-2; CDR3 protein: CASSLRGGYGYTF; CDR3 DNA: TGTGCCAGCAGCTTAAGGGGCGGCTATGGCTACACCTTC
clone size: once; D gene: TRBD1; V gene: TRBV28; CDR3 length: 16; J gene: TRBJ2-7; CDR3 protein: CASSSEQGKQWYEQYF; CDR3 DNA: TGTGCCAGCAGTTCCGAACAGGGGAAGCAGTGGTACGAGCAGTACTTC
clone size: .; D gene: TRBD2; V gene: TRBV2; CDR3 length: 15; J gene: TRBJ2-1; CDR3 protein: CASTSGTSGGAIQFF; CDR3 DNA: TGTGCCAGCACGTCCGGGACTAGCGGGGGGGCAATACAGTTCTTC
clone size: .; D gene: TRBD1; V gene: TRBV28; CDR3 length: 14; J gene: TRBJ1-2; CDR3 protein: CASSPGQGSYGYTF; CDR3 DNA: TGTGCCAGCAGCCCAGGACAGGGGAGCTATGGCTACACCTTC
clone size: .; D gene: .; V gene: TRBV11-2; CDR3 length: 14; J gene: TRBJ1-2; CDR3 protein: CASRIPGSNYGYTF; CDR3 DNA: TGTGCCAGCAGGATCCCCGGGTCGAACTATGGCTACACCTTC
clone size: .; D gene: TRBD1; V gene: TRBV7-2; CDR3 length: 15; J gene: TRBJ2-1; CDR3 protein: CASSRAQGDGGEQFF; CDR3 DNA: TGTGCCAGCAGCCGGGCCCAGGGGGACGGCGGTGAGCAGTTCTTC
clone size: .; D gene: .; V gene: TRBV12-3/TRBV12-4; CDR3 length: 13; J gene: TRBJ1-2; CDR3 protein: CASRPGAEYGYTF; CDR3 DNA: TGTGCCAGCAGGCCCGGCGCAGAGTATGGCTACACCTTC
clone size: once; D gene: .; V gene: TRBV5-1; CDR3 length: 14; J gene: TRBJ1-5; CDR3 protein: CASSYGGHGTPQHF; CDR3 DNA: TGCGCCAGCAGCTATGGGGGCCACGGGACGCCCCAGCATTTT
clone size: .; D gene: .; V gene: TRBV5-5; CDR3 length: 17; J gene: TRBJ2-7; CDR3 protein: CASSFRLRAESSYEQYF; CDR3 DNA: TGTGCCAGCAGCTTTCGTTTGCGGGCAGAGAGCTCCTACGAGCAGTACTTC
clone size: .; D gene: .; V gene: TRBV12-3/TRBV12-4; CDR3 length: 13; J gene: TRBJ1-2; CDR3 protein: CASTKSVNYGYTF; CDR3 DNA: TGTGCCAGCACCAAGAGTGTTAACTATGGCTACACCTTC
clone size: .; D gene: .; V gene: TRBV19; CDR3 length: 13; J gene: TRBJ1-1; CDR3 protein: CASSISVNTEAFF; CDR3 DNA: TGTGCCAGTAGTATATCAGTGAACACTGAAGCTTTCTTT
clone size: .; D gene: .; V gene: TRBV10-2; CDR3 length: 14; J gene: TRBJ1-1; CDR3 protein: CASSDPGGNTEAFF; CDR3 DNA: TGCGCCAGCAGTGACCCGGGGGGGAACACTGAAGCTTTCTTT
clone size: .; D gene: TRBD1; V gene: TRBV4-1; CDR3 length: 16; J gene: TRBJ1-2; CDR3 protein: CASSQPGQGAFYGYTF; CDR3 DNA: TGCGCCAGCAGCCAACCCGGACAGGGGGCTTTTTATGGCTACACCTTC
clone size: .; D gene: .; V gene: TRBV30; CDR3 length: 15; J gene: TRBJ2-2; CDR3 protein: CAWRGRGASTGELFF; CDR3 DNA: TGTGCCTGGAGGGGCAGGGGGGCAAGCACCGGGGAGCTGTTTTTT
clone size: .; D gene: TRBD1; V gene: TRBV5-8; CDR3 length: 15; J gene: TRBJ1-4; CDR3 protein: CASSFRGQTNEKLFF; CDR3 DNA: TGTGCCAGCAGCTTCAGGGGGCAGACTAATGAAAAACTGTTTTTT
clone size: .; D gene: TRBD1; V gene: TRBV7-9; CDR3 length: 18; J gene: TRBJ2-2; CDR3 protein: CASSAGQGASWNTGELFF; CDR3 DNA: TGTGCCAGCAGCGCTGGACAGGGGGCCTCTTGGAACACCGGGGAGCTGTTTTTT
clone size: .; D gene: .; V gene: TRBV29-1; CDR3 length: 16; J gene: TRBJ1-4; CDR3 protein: CSVVLGEVVNSGKLFF; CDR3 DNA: TGCAGCGTTGTACTGGGAGAGGTTGTCAATAGCGGAAAACTGTTTTTT
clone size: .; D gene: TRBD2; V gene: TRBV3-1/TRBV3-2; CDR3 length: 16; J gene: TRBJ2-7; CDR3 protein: CASSQEGTSGRRGQYF; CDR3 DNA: TGTGCCAGCAGCCAAGAAGGGACTAGCGGGAGACGGGGGCAGTACTTC
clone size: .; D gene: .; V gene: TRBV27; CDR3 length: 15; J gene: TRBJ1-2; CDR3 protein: CASSSWSGVNYGYTF; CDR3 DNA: TGTGCCAGCAGTTCCTGGTCAGGGGTTAACTATGGCTACACCTTC
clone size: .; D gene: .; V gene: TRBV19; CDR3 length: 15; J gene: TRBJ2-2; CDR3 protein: CASSKARTNTGELFF; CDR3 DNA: TGTGCCAGTAGTAAGGCCAGAACGAACACCGGGGAGCTGTTTTTT
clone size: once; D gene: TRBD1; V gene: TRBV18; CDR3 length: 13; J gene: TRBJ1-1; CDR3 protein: CASSGQGGTEAFF; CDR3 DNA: TGTGCCAGCTCGGGACAGGGTGGCACTGAAGCTTTCTTT
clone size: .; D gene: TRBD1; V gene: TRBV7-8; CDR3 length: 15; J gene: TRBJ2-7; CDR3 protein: CASSSLQGGPYEQYF; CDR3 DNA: TGTGCCAGCAGCTCGTTACAGGGGGGCCCCTACGAGCAGTACTTC
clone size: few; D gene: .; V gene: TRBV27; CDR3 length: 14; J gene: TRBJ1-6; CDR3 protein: CASSYRQRVSPLHF; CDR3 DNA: TGTGCCAGCAGTTACCGACAGAGGGTCTCACCCCTCCACTTT
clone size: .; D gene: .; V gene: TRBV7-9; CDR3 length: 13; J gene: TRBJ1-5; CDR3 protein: CASSLAGGQPQHF; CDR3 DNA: TGTGCCAGCAGCTTAGCTGGGGGCCAGCCCCAGCATTTT
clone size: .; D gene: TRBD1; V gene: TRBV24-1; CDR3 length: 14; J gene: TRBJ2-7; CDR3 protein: CATSETGVTYEQYF; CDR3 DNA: TGTGCCACCAGTGAGACAGGGGTCACCTACGAGCAGTACTTC
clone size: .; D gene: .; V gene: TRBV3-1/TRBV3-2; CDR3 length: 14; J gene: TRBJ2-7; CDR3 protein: CASTTGLISREQYF; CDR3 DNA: TGTGCCAGCACCACAGGGTTGATCTCTAGGGAGCAGTACTTC
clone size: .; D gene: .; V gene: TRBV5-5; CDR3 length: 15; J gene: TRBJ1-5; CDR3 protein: CASSPTFEFHQPQHF; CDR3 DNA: TGTGCCAGCAGCCCGACCTTTGAATTCCATCAGCCCCAGCATTTT
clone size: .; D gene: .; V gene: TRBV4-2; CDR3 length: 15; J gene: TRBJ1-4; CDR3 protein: CASSQGQEVNEKLFF; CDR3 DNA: TGTGCCAGCAGCCAAGGGCAGGAGGTTAATGAAAAACTGTTTTTT
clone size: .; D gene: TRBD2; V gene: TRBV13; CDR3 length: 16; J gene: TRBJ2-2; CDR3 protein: CASSTTSGGAVGELFF; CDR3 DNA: TGTGCCAGCAGCACTACTAGCGGGGGGGCCGTCGGGGAGCTGTTTTTT
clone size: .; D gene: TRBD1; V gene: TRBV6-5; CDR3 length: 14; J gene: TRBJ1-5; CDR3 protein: CASRPTGGSQPQHF; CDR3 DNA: TGTGCCAGCAGACCCACAGGGGGCAGTCAGCCCCAGCATTTT
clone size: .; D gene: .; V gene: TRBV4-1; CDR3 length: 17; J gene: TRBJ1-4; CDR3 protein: CASSQGDMREVGEKLFF; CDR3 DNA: TGCGCCAGCAGCCAAGGGGACATGAGGGAGGTAGGAGAAAAACTGTTTTTT
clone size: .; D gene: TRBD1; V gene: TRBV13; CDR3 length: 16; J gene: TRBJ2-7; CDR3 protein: CASSSKTTGGWYEQYF; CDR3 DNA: TGTGCCAGCAGCTCCAAAACAACAGGGGGCTGGTACGAGCAGTACTTC
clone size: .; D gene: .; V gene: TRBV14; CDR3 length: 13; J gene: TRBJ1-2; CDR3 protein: CASSQERAYGYTF; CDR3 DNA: TGTGCCAGCAGCCAAGAAAGAGCCTATGGCTACACCTTC
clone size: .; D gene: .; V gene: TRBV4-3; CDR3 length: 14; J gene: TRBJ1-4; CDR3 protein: CASSQEETNEKLFF; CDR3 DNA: TGCGCCAGCAGCCAAGAAGAGACAAATGAAAAACTGTTTTTT
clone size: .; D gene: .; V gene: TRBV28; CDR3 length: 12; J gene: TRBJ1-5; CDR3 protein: CASKEGNQPQHF; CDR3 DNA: TGTGCCAGCAAGGAGGGGAATCAGCCCCAGCATTTT
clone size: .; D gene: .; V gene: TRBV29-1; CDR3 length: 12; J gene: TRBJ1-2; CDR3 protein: CSVARGNYGYTF; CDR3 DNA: TGCAGCGTTGCGAGGGGAAACTATGGCTACACCTTC
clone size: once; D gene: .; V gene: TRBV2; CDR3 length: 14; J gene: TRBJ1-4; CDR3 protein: CASRRTATNEKLFF; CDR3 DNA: TGTGCCAGCAGGCGAACCGCAACTAATGAAAAACTGTTTTTT
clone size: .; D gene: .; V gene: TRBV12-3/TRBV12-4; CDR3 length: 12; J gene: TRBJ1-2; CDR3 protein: CASSLRGPGYTF; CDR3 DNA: TGTGCCAGCAGTTTAAGAGGGCCAGGCTACACCTTC
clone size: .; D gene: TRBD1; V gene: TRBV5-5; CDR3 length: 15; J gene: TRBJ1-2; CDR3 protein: CASSIDVTGGYGYTF; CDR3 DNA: TGTGCCAGCAGCATCGACGTGACAGGGGGTTATGGCTACACCTTC
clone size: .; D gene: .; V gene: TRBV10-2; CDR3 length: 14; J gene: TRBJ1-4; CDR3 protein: CASSGQVLGEKLFF; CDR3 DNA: TGCGCCAGCAGTGGACAGGTTTTAGGAGAAAAACTGTTTTTT
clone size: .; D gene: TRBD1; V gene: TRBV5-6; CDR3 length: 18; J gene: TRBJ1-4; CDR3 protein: CASSSPTGTGGLGEKLFF; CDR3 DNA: TGTGCCAGCAGCTCGCCTACCGGGACAGGGGGCTTAGGCGAAAAACTGTTTTTT
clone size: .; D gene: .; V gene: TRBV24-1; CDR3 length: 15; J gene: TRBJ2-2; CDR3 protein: CATSPDRAVTGELFF; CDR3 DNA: TGTGCCACCAGTCCCGACAGAGCCGTCACCGGGGAGCTGTTTTTT
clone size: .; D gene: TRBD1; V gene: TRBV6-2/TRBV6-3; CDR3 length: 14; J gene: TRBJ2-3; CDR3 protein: CASSSNYRGDTQYF; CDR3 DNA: TGTGCCAGCAGTTCCAACTACAGGGGAGATACGCAGTATTTT
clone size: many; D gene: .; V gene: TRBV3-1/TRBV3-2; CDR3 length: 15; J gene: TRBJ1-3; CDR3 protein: CASSQGREAGNTIYF; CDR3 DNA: TGTGCCAGCAGCCAAGGCCGGGAGGCTGGAAACACCATATATTTT
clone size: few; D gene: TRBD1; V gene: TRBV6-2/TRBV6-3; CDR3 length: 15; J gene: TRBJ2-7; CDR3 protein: CASSYFGQGGYEQYF; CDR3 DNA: TGTGCCAGCAGTTACTTCGGACAGGGGGGCTACGAGCAGTACTTC
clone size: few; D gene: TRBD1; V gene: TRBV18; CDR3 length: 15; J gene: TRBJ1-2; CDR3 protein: CASSPAGTGGDGYTF; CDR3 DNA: TGTGCCAGCTCACCTGCCGGGACAGGGGGCGATGGCTACACCTTC
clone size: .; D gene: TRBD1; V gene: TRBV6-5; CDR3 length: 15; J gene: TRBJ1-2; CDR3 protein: CASSLRTGWYYGYTF; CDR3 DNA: TGTGCCAGCAGCCTGCGGACAGGGTGGTACTATGGCTACACCTTC